These 26 T cell receptor beta chains share one sample of origin, sequenced in a study of sequential checkpoint blockade in melanoma. The treatment: randomized to nivolumab then ipilimumab (arm A) or the reverse (arm B). This table comes from immunoSEQ multiplex PCR, and its TCRdb copy is limited to in-frame clones, with some not included. Of approximately 37,000 clones listed, over 30% are singletons. The starting material was tumor tissue (inferred from file names), obtained from a patient given nivolumab and ipilimumab in sequence. These TCRs come from a human donor with melanoma.

This clone was seen only a few times. This chain connects TRBV6-8 to TRBJ2-7; tentative D call: TRBD1 (6 bases). Trimming shortened V by 8 bases and J by 0 bases, and 11 bases separated the two germline ends. Looked up from germline, CDR1 is MNHGY and CDR2 is SAAAGT. The CDR3 sequence is 13 residues long. The chain's CDR3 is CASRPGASYEQYF. The DNA for the CDR3 is TGTGCCAGCCGTCCAGGGGCCTCCTACGAGCAGTACTTC.

This clone was seen repeatedly, ten times or more. The V and J genes are TRBV11-3 and TRBJ1-1; D gene ambiguous. This CDR3 has 14 amino acids. In germline, CDR1 is SGHNT, CDR2 YENEEA. V lost 1 base to trimming and J lost 3 bases, with 9 bases between them. CDR3 coding DNA: TGTGCCAGCAGCTTAGGATATAGAGACACTGAAGCTTTCTTT. Encoded protein: CASSLGYRDTEAFF.

This clone was seen a handful of times. V is TRBV18 and J is TRBJ1-5, with D uncertain. This CDR3 region has 13 residues. V was pared by 0 bases and J by 7 bases, with 7 bases between. Germline lookup yields CDR1 KGHSH and CDR2 LQKENI. The CDR3 protein is CASSPPEEQPQHF. The CDR3 bases are TGTGCCAGCTCACCACCGGAGGAACAGCCCCAGCATTTT. Filled out from reference TRBV18 and TRBJ1-5, the complete variable domain reads NAGVMQNPRHLVRRRGQEARLRCSPMKGHSHVYWYRQLPEEGLKFMVYLQKENIIDESGMPKERFSAEFPKEGPSILRIQQVVRGDSAAYFCASSPPEEQPQHFGDGTRLSIL.

This clone was observed a handful of times. J is TRBJ2-7 and V is TRBV30; 7 bases agree with TRBD1. V dropped 3 bases and J dropped 0; count of bases not matched to a gene: 8. Looked up from germline, CDR1 is GTSNPN and CDR2 is SVGIG (reference sequence). The CDR3 sequence is 15 residues long. CDR3 sequence (DNA): TGTGCCTGGAGCGGCACCGGGACAGCCTCCTACGAGCAGTACTTC. Its translation: CAWSGTGTASYEQYF.

There are a few counts of this clone. In DNA, the CDR3 is TGCGCCAGCAGCTTGGCGCAGGCTACTAGCTATGGCTACACCTTC. Translated, it gives CASSLAQATSYGYTF. This chain connects TRBV5-1 to TRBJ1-2; D is unclear. V lost 0 bases and J lost 4, with 13 bases in between. This CDR3 has 15 residues. Looked up from germline, CDR1 is SGHRS and CDR2 is YFSETQ. The complete variable domain, with remaining parts taken from reference TRBV5-1 and TRBJ1-2, reads KAGVTQTPRYLIKTRGQQVTLSCSPISGHRSVSWYQQTPGQGLQFLFEYFSETQRNKGNFPGRFSGRQFSNSRSEMNVSTLELGDSALYLCASSLAQATSYGYTFGSGTRLTVV.

The chain couples TRBV19 to TRBJ2-7; a possible D gene is TRBD2 (5 bases). This CDR3 has 14 residues. CDR1 and CDR2 from the germline V gene are LNHDA and SQIVND (reference sequence). Trimming took 1 base from V and 2 from J, leaving 9 bases between them. CDR3 region: CASSIVGLTYEQYF. The CDR3 nucleotides read TGTGCCAGTAGTATAGTCGGACTCACCTACGAGCAGTACTTC. The full variable domain, completed using reference TRBV19 and TRBJ2-7, is DGGITQSPKYLFRKEGQNVTLSCEQNLNHDAMYWYRQDPGQGLRLIYYSQIVNDFQKGDIAEGYSVSREKKESFPLTVTSAQKNPTAFYLCASSIVGLTYEQYFGPGTRLTVT.

The chain has TRBV15 and TRBJ2-7; TRBD1 aligns across 7 bases. This CDR3 has 15 residues. Germline assignment: CDR1 LNHNV and CDR2 YYDKDF (reference sequence). The V gene end was trimmed by 3 bases and the J gene end by 0 bases; junction bases not matched to a gene: 5. The CDR3: CATSSPGQSSYEQYF. The CDR3 DNA follows: TGTGCCACCAGCAGCCCGGGACAGTCCTCCTACGAGCAGTACTTC.

This clone was counted between two and nine times. At one end the junction does not follow the germline gene, possibly because of a read error. The CDR3 protein is CAISGKAGNNEQFF. CDR3 DNA: TGTGCCATCAGTGGGAAGGCAGGGAACAATGAGCAGTTCTTC. The chain carries TRBV6-8 and TRBJ2-1, with D possibly TRBD1 on 5 matching bases. Germline V CDR1 and CDR2: MNHGY, SAAAGT. The length of the CDR3 is 14 residues.

The chain combines TRBV28 with TRBJ2-7; tentatively, D is TRBD1 (5 bases). The CDR3 contains 12 residues. Trimming removed 7 bases at V and 5 bases at J, with 12 bases between. Germline V gives CDR1 MDHEN, CDR2 SYDVKM. CDR3 sequence: CASNMLRDEQYF. In DNA, the CDR3 is TGTGCCAGCAACATGCTCAGGGACGAGCAGTACTTC.

CDR3 in DNA: TGTGCCAGCTCACCTAGGGGGACAGAAGAGACCCAGTACTTC. Its protein product is CASSPRGTEETQYF. The chain recombines TRBV18 with TRBJ2-5; 7 nucleotides match TRBD1. V was clipped by 3 bases and J by 3 bases; unmatched bases: 4. The CDR3 runs 14 residues. The germline gives CDR1 KGHSH, CDR2 LQKENI.

The chain is built from TRBV7-6 and TRBJ2-3, with D maybe TRBD1 (5 bases). V was clipped by 5 bases and J by 0 bases, with 15 bases between them. The CDR3 contains 16 residues. Germline CDR1 reads SGHVS; CDR2 reads FNYEAQ. CDR3 protein: CASSLRGTSSTDTQYF. The CDR3 coding sequence is TGTGCCAGCAGCCTTAGGGGAACCTCTAGCACAGATACGCAGTATTTT.

The rearrangement joins TRBV18 to TRBJ1-5; D gene unclear. The CDR3 extends over 13 amino acids. Germline values: CDR1 KGHSH, CDR2 LQKENI. Trimming took 6 bases from V and 1 from J, leaving 7 bases between them. This CDR3 is CASSHTSNQPQHF. CDR3 nucleotides: TGTGCCAGCTCTCATACGAGCAATCAGCCCCAGCATTTT.

This chain uses TRBV6-8 with TRBJ1-2, with TRBD1 identical over 8 bases. With V trimmed by 8 bases and J by 2 bases, 7 bases remained unmatched. CDR1 and CDR2 from the germline V gene are MNHGY and SAAAGT. This CDR3 contains 14 residues. In DNA form, the CDR3 reads TGTGCCAGCGAGGGAAACAGGGGGAACTATGGCTACACCTTC. Translating gives CASEGNRGNYGYTF.

The chain is built from TRBV9 and TRBJ1-2; D is unresolved. CDR3 length equals 12 residues. The germline gives CDR1 SGDLS, CDR2 YYNGEE. Deletions cut 4 bases from V and 7 bases from J, with 11 bases between. For the CDR3, the DNA is TGTGCCAGCAGCCAAACCTGGGCTGGCTACACCTTC. It encodes CASSQTWAGYTF.

The J gene is TRBJ2-5, the V gene TRBV2; D might be TRBD1 or TRBD2, each matching 5 bases. This CDR3 is built from 13 residues. Trimming pared 6 bases from V and 5 bases from J, leaving 13 bases between. Per the germline V gene, CDR1 is SNHLY and CDR2 is FYNNEI. The CDR3 DNA sequence: TGTGCCAGCAGGGGGACGGCATGGGAGACCCAGTACTTC. As protein: CASRGTAWETQYF.

The CDR3 here is CATSRGGQDSTDTQYF. The CDR3 nucleotides are TGTGCCACCAGCAGAGGGGGCCAAGACAGCACAGATACGCAGTATTTT. V usage is TRBV15 and J usage is TRBJ2-3, with D possibly matching TRBD1 (5 bases). Trimming pared 1 base from V and 0 bases from J, leaving 11 bases between. The V gene's germline CDR1 is LNHNV and CDR2 YYDKDF (reference sequence). CDR3 length: 16 amino acids.

The chain couples TRBV6-8 to TRBJ2-7; TRBD2 matches 7 bases. Germline values: CDR1 MNHGY, CDR2 SAAAGT. The CDR3 consists of 16 residues. Trimming took 6 bases from V and 6 from J; bases not matched to a gene: 17. The CDR3 protein is CASRMLGAGESSEQYF. The CDR3 region has the DNA TGTGCCAGCAGAATGCTTGGGGCGGGAGAGTCCAGCGAGCAGTACTTC.

This clone was detected only a few times. CDR3 bases: TGTGCCAGCAGCTTAGAAGGGGTTGGAAACACCATATATTTT. The encoded protein is CASSLEGVGNTIYF. This chain joins TRBV11-3 and TRBJ1-3; D may be TRBD1 (5 bases). V gave up 0 bases and J gave up 3 bases, with 6 bases separating them. CDR3 length: 14 amino acids. The germline V gene has CDR1 SGHNT and CDR2 YENEEA.

V and J are TRBV11-3 and TRBJ1-4; D is ambiguous. The CDR3 length is 14 residues. From germline, CDR1 is SGHNT and CDR2 YENEEA. Trimming took 1 base from V and 8 from J, leaving 11 bases between them. The CDR3 DNA is TGTGCCAGCAGCTTAGGGCAGGTCCGGGAAAAACTGTTTTTT. Translating gives CASSLGQVREKLFF.

This rearrangement joins TRBV6-8 to TRBJ2-3; a possible D gene is TRBD2 (5 bases). With 5 bases removed from V and 3 bases from J, the gap between germline ends came to 9 bases. The CDR3 covers 13 residues. Per germline, CDR1 MNHGY and CDR2 SAAAGT. CDR3 amino acids: CASSDGRTDTQYF. The CDR3 nucleotides are TGTGCCAGCAGTGATGGGAGAACAGATACGCAGTATTTT.

The chain recombines TRBV25-1 with TRBJ1-1, with 7 bases lining up with TRBD1. The CDR3 sequence is 13 residues long. Germline V gene sequence: CDR1 MGHDK, CDR2 SYGVNS. V lost 7 bases, J lost 3 bases, and 5 bases stayed unmatched. The CDR3 bases are TGTGCCAGCACGAGGACAGGTGACACTGAAGCTTTCTTT. Its translation: CASTRTGDTEAFF.

This clone was seen a single time. CDR3 sequence reads: CASRLEGAGELFF. The CDR3, as DNA: TGTGCCAGTAGATTGGAGGGGGCCGGGGAGCTGTTTTTT. The chain employs TRBV19 and TRBJ2-2; either TRBD1 or TRBD2 may fit D (6 bases each). CDR1 is LNHDA and CDR2 is SQIVND in the germline V gene (reference sequence). Deletions cut 6 bases from V and 6 bases from J, with 11 bases between. CDR3 length: 13 residues.

V is TRBV5-1 and J is TRBJ2-2; the match to TRBD2 covers 10 bases. CDR1 and CDR2 from the germline V gene are SGHRS and YFSETQ. This CDR3 is built from 20 residues. Trimming removed 3 bases from V and 3 bases from J; junction bases left unmatched: 17. The CDR3 protein is CASSWPPLVQREGHTGELFF. CDR3 nucleotides: TGCGCCAGCAGCTGGCCTCCTTTAGTGCAGCGGGAGGGTCACACCGGGGAGCTGTTTTTT.

The rearrangement uses TRBV9 and TRBJ2-7, with TRBD1 matching 10 bases. Germline CDR1 is SGDLS and CDR2 is YYNGEE. Trimming at V came to 3 bases and at J to 2 bases, leaving 14 bases not matched to a gene. This CDR3 has 18 residues. The CDR3 loop reads CASSGGTGAAAGPYEQYF. The CDR3 DNA reads as TGTGCCAGCAGCGGCGGGACAGGGGCCGCGGCAGGCCCCTACGAGCAGTACTTC.

The J gene is TRBJ2-7, the V gene TRBV29-1; TRBD1 matches 10 bases. CDR3 length: 13 amino acids. CDR1 and CDR2 (germline): SQVTM, ANQGSEA. The J segment lost 5 bases and the V segment lost 7 bases, leaving 8 bases of the junction unmatched. DNA for the CDR3: TGCAGCGCCGCGGGACAGGGGTTCGACGAGCAGTACTTC. Translation: CSAAGQGFDEQYF.

The chain uses TRBV19 and TRBJ2-7; tentatively, D is TRBD1 (6 bases). The CDR3 contains 16 residues. Trimming left V 4 bases short and J 2 bases short, with 18 bases between. The germline CDR1 and CDR2 sequences are LNHDA and SQIVND (reference sequence). CDR3 nucleotides: TGTGCCAGTAGTACTACCCGAGGGGGTGTCCCCTACGAGCAGTACTTC. It translates to CASSTTRGGVPYEQYF.